These 9 T cell receptor beta chains were sequenced from one sample in a study of blood T cell repertoires in COVID-19. Assay: immunoSEQ multiplex PCR; the TCRdb copy retains only in-frame clones and omits some. The repertoire holds 200,000 to 250,000 clones, with roughly 87% as singletons. Sequenced: PBMCs or T cells enriched from blood (not recorded which). These receptors originate from a man aged 30-40 years who had recovered from COVID-19.

The rearrangement links TRBV7-2 to TRBJ2-7; 9 bases agree with TRBD1. Trimming took 3 bases from V and 0 from J; bases not matched to a gene: 9. The CDR3 is 17 residues long. Germline V gene sequence: CDR1 SGHTA, CDR2 FQGNSA. The CDR3 protein is CASSFQVTGGSSYEQYF. The CDR3 nucleotides are TGTGCCAGCAGCTTCCAGGTGACAGGGGGGAGCTCCTACGAGCAGTACTTC.

As regards this clone: Compared with germline, one end of the junction differs, possibly owing to a read error. This rearrangement joins TRBV11-2 to TRBJ2-7, with a possible D match to TRBD2 (6 bases). Germline values: CDR1 SGHAT, CDR2 FQNNGV. The CDR3 extends over 16 amino acids. This CDR3 reads CASSFFLEGTSNEQYF. In nucleotides, the CDR3 is TGTGCCAGCAGCTTTTTTTTGGAGGGGACCTCCAACGAGCAGTACTTC. Full variable domain (remainder filled in from reference TRBV11-2 and TRBJ2-7): EAGVAQSPRYKIIEKRQSVAFWCNPISGHATLYWYQQILGQGPKLLIQFQNNGVVDDSQLPKDRFSAERLKGVDSTLKIQPAKLEDSAVYLCASSFFLEGTSNEQYFGPGTRLTVT.

The CDR3 protein is CASSVTSGRNTGELFF. The CDR3 nucleotides are TGTGCCAGCAGCGTTACTAGCGGCCGGAACACCGGGGAGCTGTTTTTT. The chain carries TRBV9 and TRBJ2-2; 8 bases are a match to TRBD2. Germline V lookup: CDR1 SGDLS, CDR2 YYNGEE. CDR3 size: 16 residues. The V and J ends lost 2 bases and 1 base, in that order; junction bases with no gene match: 4.

The rearrangement joins TRBV29-1 to TRBJ2-4; D is ambiguous. This CDR3 is built from 14 residues. Germline V gene sequence: CDR1 SQVTM, CDR2 ANQGSEA. V lost 6 bases, J lost 0 bases, and 12 bases lay in between. The CDR3 region has the DNA TGCAGCGTCACCTCCCGACTAGCCAAAAACATTCAGTACTTC. Translating gives CSVTSRLAKNIQYF.

The CDR3 protein is CASSLTLYEQYF. The CDR3 DNA is TGTGCCAGCAGCCTGACTCTTTACGAGCAGTACTTC. The chain combines TRBV12-3 or TRBV12-4 with TRBJ2-7; no firm D call. V gave up 6 bases and J gave up 4 bases, with 10 bases separating them. The CDR3 contains 12 residues.

CDR3 DNA sequence: TGTGCCAGCAGCACTCCTTCGGGGGGGCAGGGAGAAAAACTGTTTTTT. Its translation is CASSTPSGGQGEKLFF. J is TRBJ1-4 and V is TRBV9; possible D gene TRBD1, 6 bases. The V and J ends lost 4 bases and 8 bases respectively, with 21 bases between them. Germline values: CDR1 SGDLS, CDR2 YYNGEE. The CDR3 is 16 amino acids.

The chain uses TRBV6-6 and TRBJ2-7; TRBD1 matches at 8 bases. This CDR3 region has 14 residues. The V gene end was trimmed by 10 bases and the J gene end by 7 bases; junction bases not matched to a gene: 15. Germline V gene lookup returns CDR1 MNHNY and CDR2 SVGAGI (reference sequence). The CDR3, as DNA: TGTGCCACCGGGGGCGGACAGGGATGGGGGGAGCAGTACTTC. This sequence encodes CATGGGQGWGEQYF.

The rearrangement uses TRBV5-6 and TRBJ1-5; D not certain. Germline lookup yields CDR1 SGHDT and CDR2 YYEEEE. The CDR3 runs to 14 residues. Trimming took off 5 bases at V and 0 bases at J, with 9 bases between the two ends. CDR3 DNA sequence: TGTGCCAGCAGAGTCAGTTATAGCAATCAGCCCCAGCATTTT. It encodes CASRVSYSNQPQHF.

J is TRBJ2-6 and V is TRBV2; a possible D gene is TRBD1 (5 bases). The germline V gene has CDR1 SNHLY and CDR2 FYNNEI. The length of the CDR3 is 16 residues. Trimming removed 4 bases from V and 0 bases from J, with 10 bases in between. The CDR3 coding sequence is TGTGCCAGCAGTGGGTGGGGCTACTCTGGGGCCAACGTCCTGACTTTC. Protein product: CASSGWGYSGANVLTF.